A single sample gave rise to the 12 T cell receptor beta chains below, sequenced in a study of shared clonotypes between healthy human individuals. Measured with immunoSEQ multiplex PCR; TCRdb has only the in-frame clones, and not every one. The data show 2 million to 2.5 million clones, with approximately 94% seen just once and roughly 0.13% held by the top ten. The sample consisted of naive CD4+ T cells sorted from blood. Subset reported: CD45RA+ positively selected. The source of these receptors is a man younger than 30 in good health.

The chain carries TRBV10-3 and TRBJ2-3; D is perhaps TRBD2 (5 bases). Trimming stripped 6 bases from V and 4 bases from J, with 14 bases between. The CDR3 consists of 14 residues. Germline V gene sequence: CDR1 ENHRY, CDR2 SYGVKD. Here the CDR3 reads CAISQGLFADTQYF. As DNA, the CDR3 is TGTGCCATCAGCCAAGGACTTTTCGCAGATACGCAGTATTTT.

V usage is TRBV7-4 and J usage is TRBJ1-5; D is possibly TRBD1 (5 bases). From germline, CDR1 is SGHVT and CDR2 SQSDAQ. Trimming removed 2 bases at V and 3 bases at J, with 20 bases between. The CDR3 extends over 18 amino acids. The DNA of the CDR3 is TGTGCCAGCAGCTTACCACTTAGCCGGGGCCACCTCAATCAGCCCCAGCATTTT. Its translation is CASSLPLSRGHLNQPQHF.

Regarding this clone: Other DNA sequences in the same sample also yield this CDR3. The chain couples TRBV18 to TRBJ2-7; D is perhaps TRBD2 (5 bases). V lost 0 bases and J 3 bases, leaving 6 bases between the germline ends. This CDR3 region has 13 residues. Germline V gene sequence: CDR1 KGHSH, CDR2 LQKENI. For the CDR3, the DNA is TGTGCCAGCTCACCACCCGGACTCTACGAGCAGTACTTC. It translates to CASSPPGLYEQYF.

This chain links TRBV2 with TRBJ2-3; 9 bases are shared with TRBD2. CDR3 size: 15 residues. V dropped 5 bases and J dropped 4; count of bases not matched to a gene: 7. Germline V gives CDR1 SNHLY, CDR2 FYNNEI. In nucleotides, the CDR3 is TGTGCCAGCAGTCTTTGGCGGGAGGGCTCAGATACGCAGTATTTT. Protein sequence: CASSLWREGSDTQYF. Full variable domain (missing parts from reference TRBV2 and TRBJ2-3): EPEVTQTPSHQVTQMGQEVILRCVPISNHLYFYWYRQILGQKVEFLVSFYNNEISEKSEIFDDQFSVERPDGSNFTLKIRSTKLEDSAMYFCASSLWREGSDTQYFGPGTRLTVL.

This clone was detected once. V usage is TRBV6-1 and J usage is TRBJ2-7, with D possibly being TRBD1 (7 bases). The CDR3 is 14 amino acids. Germline values: CDR1 MNHNS, CDR2 SASEGT. The V end lost 11 bases, the J end lost 3 bases, and 20 bases lay between the germline ends. CDR3 nucleotide sequence: TGTGCCGGAGGAGGGGACAGAGCCTACTACGAGCAGTACTTC. Its translation: CAGGGDRAYYEQYF.

V is TRBV6-5 and J is TRBJ2-7; 7 bases agree with TRBD2. The CDR3 sequence is 14 residues long. Germline V gene data show CDR1 as MNHEY and CDR2 as SVGAGI. V shed 5 bases and J 2 bases; nucleotides not matched to a gene: 6. The CDR3 DNA is TGTGCCAGCAGTACGAGCGGGGCGACCTACGAGCAGTACTTC. It is translated as CASSTSGATYEQYF.

To note about this clone: Other DNA sequences in the same sample also yield this CDR3. The DNA of the CDR3 is TGCGCCAGCAGCTTGGCTGGGGCGACCAATCAGCCCCAGCATTTT. As protein: CASSLAGATNQPQHF. The chain uses TRBV5-1 and TRBJ1-5; D is possibly TRBD1 (5 bases). The germline V and J ends were trimmed by 0 bases and 3 bases, with 10 bases remaining between them. Germline lookup yields CDR1 SGHRS and CDR2 YFSETQ. The length of the CDR3 is 15 residues.

This chain's CDR3 is CASSESGQPHGYTF. The CDR3 nucleotides read TGTGCCAGCAGTGAATCGGGACAGCCCCATGGCTACACCTTC. This chain uses TRBV6-1 with TRBJ1-2; TRBD1 agrees at 7 bases. This CDR3 comprises 14 residues. J was trimmed by 6 bases and V by 2 bases; bases with no gene match: 6. The germline CDR1 and CDR2 sequences are MNHNS and SASEGT.

V is TRBV2 and J is TRBJ2-2, with 13 bases identical to TRBD2. With 6 bases clipped from V and 6 bases from J, the junction kept 4 bases outside the gene matches. CDR1 SNHLY and CDR2 FYNNEI come from the germline V gene. CDR3 length equals 15 residues. CDR3 DNA sequence: TGTGCCAGCAGAGGACTAGCGGGAGCGGCCGGGGAGCTGTTTTTT. This translates into CASRGLAGAAGELFF.

The rearrangement joins TRBV28 to TRBJ1-4; 9 nucleotides align to TRBD1. Germline-derived CDR1 and CDR2 are MDHEN and SYDVKM. J gave up 7 bases and V 5 bases, and 8 bases lay outside the gene matches. CDR3 size: 15 residues. CDR3 DNA sequence: TGTGCCAGCAGTCCGCCGGGACAGGGTAGTGAAAAACTGTTTTTT. Its protein is CASSPPGQGSEKLFF. The full variable domain, rest sourced from reference TRBV28 and TRBJ1-4, is DVKVTQSSRYLVKRTGEKVFLECVQDMDHENMFWYRQDPGLGLRLIYFSYDVKMKEKGDIPEGYSVSREKKERFSLILESASTNQTSMYLCASSPPGQGSEKLFFGSGTQLSVL.

The CDR3 region has the DNA TGTGCCAGCAGTGAACAGGTTAGAGATACGCAGTATTTT. Amino acids: CASSEQVRDTQYF. The rearrangement joins TRBV2 to TRBJ2-3; D gene unclear. Germline lookup yields CDR1 SNHLY and CDR2 FYNNEI. CDR3 length equals 13 residues. The V end was cut by 2 bases, the J end by 5 bases, with 8 bases between.

In regard to this clone: The sample contains more than one DNA sequence encoding this CDR3. The chain has TRBV30 and TRBJ2-3, with 10 bases lining up with TRBD2. V was clipped by 2 bases and J by 1 base; unmatched bases: 0. The CDR3 is 14 residues long. Germline V gene data show CDR1 as GTSNPN and CDR2 as SVGIG (reference sequence). CDR3 coding DNA: TGTGCCTGGAGTCTAGCGGGGGGCACAGATACGCAGTATTTT. The encoded protein is CAWSLAGGTDTQYF.